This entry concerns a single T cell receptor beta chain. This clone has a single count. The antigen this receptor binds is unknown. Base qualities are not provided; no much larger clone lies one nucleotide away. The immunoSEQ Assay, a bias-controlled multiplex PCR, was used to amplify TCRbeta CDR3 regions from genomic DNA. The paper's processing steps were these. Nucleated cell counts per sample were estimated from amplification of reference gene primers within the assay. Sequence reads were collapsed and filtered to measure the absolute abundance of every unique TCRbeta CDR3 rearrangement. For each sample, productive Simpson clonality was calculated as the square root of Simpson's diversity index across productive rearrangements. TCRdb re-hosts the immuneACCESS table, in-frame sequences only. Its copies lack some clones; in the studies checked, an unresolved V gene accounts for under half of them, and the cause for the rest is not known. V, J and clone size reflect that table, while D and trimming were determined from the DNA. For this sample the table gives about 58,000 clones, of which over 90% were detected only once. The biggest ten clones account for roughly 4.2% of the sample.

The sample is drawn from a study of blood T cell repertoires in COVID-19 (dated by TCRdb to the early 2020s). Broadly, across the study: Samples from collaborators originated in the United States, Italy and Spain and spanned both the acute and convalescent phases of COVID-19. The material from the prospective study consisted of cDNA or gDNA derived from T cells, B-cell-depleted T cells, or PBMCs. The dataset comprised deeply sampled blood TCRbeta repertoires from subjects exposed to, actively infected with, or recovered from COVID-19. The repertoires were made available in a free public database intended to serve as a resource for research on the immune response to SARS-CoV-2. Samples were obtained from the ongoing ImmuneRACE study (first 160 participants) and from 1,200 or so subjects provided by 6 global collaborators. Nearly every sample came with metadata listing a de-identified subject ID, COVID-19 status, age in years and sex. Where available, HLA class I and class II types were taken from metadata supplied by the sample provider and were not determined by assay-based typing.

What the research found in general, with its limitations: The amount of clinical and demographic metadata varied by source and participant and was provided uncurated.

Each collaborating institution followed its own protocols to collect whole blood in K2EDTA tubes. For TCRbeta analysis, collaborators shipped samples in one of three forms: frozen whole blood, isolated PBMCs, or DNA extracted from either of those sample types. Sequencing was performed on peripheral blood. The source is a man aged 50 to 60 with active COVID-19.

The base sequence is TGTGCCAGCACCCTGGAGGGGGGGGGCGTCGGTGTAAGAAACACCATATATTTT. Its protein reads: CASTLEGGGVGVRNTIYF. The chain couples TRBV3-1 (or the pseudogene TRBV3-2) to TRBJ1-3; possibly the D gene is TRBD1, per 6 matching bases. V loses 7 bases, J loses 5 bases, and the germline ends lie 27 bases apart. Via the germline V gene (reference sequence), CDR1 is LGHDT and CDR2 YNNKEL. Including the terminal cysteine and phenylalanine, the CDR3 comprises 18 residues. Just the 54-base CDR3 DNA is kept, in frame starting at base 1.